The 26 T cell receptor beta chains below were found in one sample sequenced in a study of regulatory T cells in long-lasting Graves disease. With iRepertoire HTBI primers and Arm-PCR of CDR3 regions, TCR beta libraries were built. Each CDR3 protein is one row after TCRdb ran MiXCR on the multiplex PCR reads. The sample includes 500,000 or so distinct CDR3 sequences, roughly 15% of them seen just once. The time point denotes: newly diagnosed GD, antithyroid drugs for less than 3 months. From PBMCs, RNA was extracted and then used to make the TCR library. This sample also belongs to another study, concerning T cells in Graves' hyperthyroidism and ophthalmopathy.

The material sequenced was peripheral blood mononuclear cells (PBMCs), taken at new diagnosis, from a patient treated with antithyroid drugs. These receptors were taken from a woman between 50 and 59 years old with Graves disease.

This clonotype was picked up many times. The chain joins TRBV2 to TRBJ1-4; TRBD1 agrees at 7 bases. V lost 6 bases to trimming and J lost 4 bases; unmatched junction nucleotides: 2. The CDR3 consists of 13 residues. Germline assignment: CDR1 SNHLY and CDR2 FYNNEI. As DNA, the CDR3 is TGTGCCAGCAGGGACAGGAGTAATGAAAAACTGTTTTTT. It is translated as CASRDRSNEKLFF. Filled out from reference TRBV2 and TRBJ1-4, the complete variable domain reads EPEVTQTPSHQVTQMGQEVILRCVPISNHLYFYWYRQILGQKVEFLVSFYNNEISEKSEIFDDQFSVERPDGSNFTLKIRSTKLEDSAMYFCASRDRSNEKLFFGSGTQLSVL.

This clonotype has at least ten counts. This sequence joins TRBV10-3 and TRBJ1-1; possible D gene TRBD1, 5 bases. The CDR3 totals 16 residues. Deletions cut 2 bases from V and 4 bases from J, with 17 bases between. Germline CDR1 and CDR2: ENHRY and SYGVKD. The CDR3 protein is CAISEPTQGLGTEAFF. The DNA for the CDR3 is TGTGCCATCAGTGAGCCCACGCAGGGCCTGGGCACTGAAGCTTTCTTT.

The genes are TRBV20-1 and TRBJ2-3; D call uncertain. The V gene's germline CDR1 is DFQATT and CDR2 SNEGSKA (reference sequence). Trimming left V 4 bases short and J 3 bases short, with 17 bases between. The CDR3 is made up of 15 amino acids. The DNA of the CDR3 is TGCAGTGCTACGGATAGAGTAGGGATAACAGATACGCAGTATTTT. Its protein is CSATDRVGITDTQYF.

Ten or more counts support this clonotype. V usage is TRBV6-1 and J usage is TRBJ2-3; possible D gene TRBD1, 6 bases. V lost 4 bases to trimming and J lost 6 bases, with 14 bases between them. The CDR3 spans 14 residues. The germline V gene encodes CDR1 MNHNS and CDR2 SASEGT. The CDR3: CASSVDRRSDTQYF. As DNA, the CDR3 is TGTGCCAGCAGTGTAGACAGGAGGTCTGATACGCAGTATTTT.

V gene TRBV5-4 combines with J gene TRBJ2-1; D is undetermined. The CDR3 length is 11 residues. Trimming left V 2 bases short and J 8 bases short, with 5 bases between. Germline CDR1 reads SGHNT; CDR2 reads YYREEE (reference sequence). This CDR3 is CASSFRDEQFF. CDR3 nucleotide sequence: TGTGCCAGCAGCTTTCGGGATGAGCAGTTCTTC.

This clonotype was recorded at least ten times. The rearrangement joins TRBV7-2 to TRBJ2-5; perhaps TRBD2 as D (6 bases). This CDR3 contains 14 residues. Trimming removed 1 base from V and 4 bases from J, with 10 bases in between. Germline assignment: CDR1 SGHTA and CDR2 FQGNSA. CDR3 residues: CASSLVSGGETQYF. The CDR3 DNA sequence: TGTGCCAGCAGCTTAGTTTCCGGGGGAGAGACCCAGTACTTC.

A remark on this clonotype: One base away lies a much larger clone, so this may be a sequencing read error. The chain is built from TRBV12-3 or TRBV12-4 and TRBJ2-5, with 11 bases matching TRBD2. Losses at the gene ends were 1 base for V and 11 bases for J; bases not matched to a gene: 9. The CDR3 spans 15 residues. CDR3 nucleotides: TGTGCCAGCAGTTTAGTAGCGGGAGGGGAAAATGAGCAGTACTTC. Translated: CASSLVAGGENEQYF.

This clonotype was seen repeatedly, ten times or more. This chain connects TRBV6-1 to TRBJ2-3; 9 nucleotides agree with TRBD2. The length of the CDR3 is 16 residues. The germline gives CDR1 MNHNS, CDR2 SASEGT. V trimming: 5 bases; J trimming: 1 base; junction bases outside the gene matches: 7. The CDR3 DNA is TGTGCCAGCAGTAAACTAGCGGGTGCGGGCACAGATACGCAGTATTTT. It translates to CASSKLAGAGTDTQYF.

This clonotype has at least ten counts. The rearrangement uses TRBV5-1 and TRBJ1-2, with TRBD1 matching over 7 bases. The CDR3 runs to 17 residues. The germline V gene has CDR1 SGHRS and CDR2 YFSETQ. With 0 bases clipped from V and 6 bases from J, the junction kept 14 bases outside the gene matches. This chain's CDR3 is CASSLALGRQGDDGYTF. In nucleotides, the CDR3 is TGCGCCAGCAGCTTGGCACTTGGGAGACAGGGAGACGATGGCTACACCTTC.

With regard to this clonotype: A far larger clone differs by one base, so this is likely a read error. This chain links TRBV7-9 with TRBJ2-3, with D tentatively TRBD2 (5 bases). From germline, CDR1 is SEHNR and CDR2 FQNEAQ (reference sequence). V lost 4 bases and J lost 6, with 11 bases in between. The CDR3 contains 13 residues. The CDR3 is CASSSPGRDTQYF. CDR3 in DNA: TGTGCCAGCAGCTCCCCGGGAAGGGATACGCAGTATTTT.

The V and J genes are TRBV3-1 and TRBJ1-2; no clear D. Germline values: CDR1 LGHDT, CDR2 YNNKEL (reference sequence). The CDR3 spans 14 residues. The V end was cut by 1 base, the J end by 2 bases, with 8 bases between. For the CDR3, the DNA is TGTGCCAGCAGCCAAGGACTACAGAACTATGGCTACACCTTC. It is translated as CASSQGLQNYGYTF.

This clonotype was recorded many times. The gene calls are TRBV7-9 and TRBJ2-3; D not resolved. The CDR3 contains 14 residues. Germline CDR1 and CDR2: SEHNR and FQNEAQ (reference sequence). V gave up 2 bases and J gave up 6 bases, with 12 bases separating them. The chain's CDR3 is CASSLNSLGDTQYF. Here the CDR3 DNA reads TGTGCCAGCAGCTTAAATAGTCTCGGCGATACGCAGTATTTT.

This clonotype was counted between two and nine times. The chain couples TRBV7-9 to TRBJ2-1; D is possibly TRBD2 (7 bases). This CDR3 is 16 amino acids long. The germline V gene has CDR1 SEHNR and CDR2 FQNEAQ (reference sequence). The V gene lost 1 base and the J gene lost 10 bases, with 20 bases spanning the gap. As DNA, the CDR3 is TGTGCCAGCAGCTTAGAGGGGGGGGGCCTAGCCCACGAGCAGTTCTTC. Its protein product is CASSLEGGGLAHEQFF.

This clonotype was seen at least ten times. The chain links TRBV28 to TRBJ1-5; D unresolved. This CDR3 has 14 residues. The germline gives CDR1 MDHEN, CDR2 SYDVKM. Trimming shortened V by 7 bases and J by 5 bases, and 15 bases separated the two germline ends. In DNA, the CDR3 is TGTGCCAGCACCATAACAAGTTCCTATCAGCCCCAGCATTTT. This codes for CASTITSSYQPQHF.

Concerning this clonotype itself: A far larger clone is only one base removed, so a read error is likely. This chain uses TRBV28 with TRBJ2-7, with TRBD2 matching over 9 bases. The CDR3 has 15 residues. The germline V gene encodes CDR1 MDHEN and CDR2 SYDVKM. Trimming removed 5 bases from V and 7 bases from J; junction bases left unmatched: 12. The CDR3 nucleotides are TGTGCCAGCAGTCCGGGGCTAGCGGGGAACAATGAGCAGTACTTC. The encoded protein is CASSPGLAGNNEQYF.

The genes are TRBV5-1 and TRBJ2-7; 7 bases match TRBD2. This CDR3 contains 17 residues. CDR1 is SGHRS and CDR2 is YFSETQ in the germline V gene. J lost 2 bases, V lost 1 base, and 12 bases had no gene match. The CDR3 region has the DNA TGCGCCAGCAGCTTGTTCCGTCGGGGGGACGGAACCTACGAGCAGTACTTC. It yields the protein CASSLFRRGDGTYEQYF.

The chain has TRBV30 and TRBJ2-3; tentative D call: TRBD1 (6 bases). The J call is uncertain, as TRBJ2-5 better fits the DNA end. The CDR3 spans 13 residues. Germline V gene sequence: CDR1 GTSNPN, CDR2 SVGIG (reference sequence). The CDR3 DNA sequence: TGTGCCTGGCAGGGACAAGGTGGAGAGACCCAGTACTTC. Amino acid sequence: CAWQGQGGETQYF.

The chain carries TRBV4-2 and TRBJ2-3, with 7 nucleotides matching TRBD1. The CDR3 contains 15 residues. With 4 bases clipped from V and 1 base from J, the junction kept 5 bases outside the gene matches. CDR1 is LGHNA and CDR2 is YNFKEQ in the germline V gene. CDR3 nucleotides: TGTGCCAGCAGCCTTGGACAGGATCGCACAGATACGCAGTATTTT. Protein: CASSLGQDRTDTQYF.

In this sample, this clonotype turned up many times. The V gene is TRBV7-2, the J gene TRBJ2-1; D is perhaps TRBD2 (6 bases). Germline V gene data show CDR1 as SGHTA and CDR2 as FQGNSA. This CDR3 spans 14 amino acids. V lost 5 bases, J lost 3 bases, and 11 bases lay in between. In DNA, the CDR3 is TGTGCCAGCAGCCCCTCGGGACTCTACAATGAGCAGTTCTTC. Residues: CASSPSGLYNEQFF.

This clonotype was detected only a few times. The CDR3 spells CASSERSGRALYEQYF. The CDR3 DNA sequence: TGTGCCAGCTCGGAACGAAGCGGGAGGGCGTTGTACGAGCAGTACTTC. The chain joins TRBV18 to TRBJ2-7, with TRBD2 identical over 10 bases. The junction had 12 bases not matched to a gene; V was cut back by 6 bases and J by 4 bases. The CDR3 covers 16 residues. Germline V lookup: CDR1 KGHSH, CDR2 LQKENI. Variable domain in full (rest from reference TRBV18 and TRBJ2-7): NAGVMQNPRHLVRRRGQEARLRCSPMKGHSHVYWYRQLPEEGLKFMVYLQKENIIDESGMPKERFSAEFPKEGPSILRIQQVVRGDSAAYFCASSERSGRALYEQYFGPGTRLTVT.

This clonotype was picked up a small number of times. The gene calls are TRBV6-5 and TRBJ2-4; possible D gene TRBD1, 5 bases. Germline values: CDR1 MNHEY, CDR2 SVGAGI. The germline V and J ends were trimmed by 4 bases and 6 bases, with 10 bases remaining between them. The CDR3 sequence is 13 residues long. The CDR3 region has the DNA TGTGCCAGCAGTTTTAACCAGGGAAACATTCAGTACTTC. Amino acids: CASSFNQGNIQYF.

Notes on this clonotype: The junction differs from germline at one of its ends, possibly a read error. V gene TRBV11-2 combines with J gene TRBJ2-5; D is undetermined. The CDR3 is made up of 14 amino acids. Germline lookup yields CDR1 SGHAT and CDR2 FQNNGV. In nucleotides, the CDR3 is TGCGCCAGCAGCCAAGTACGCCAGCAAGAGACCCAGTACTTC. Protein: CASSQVRQQETQYF.

In its sample, this clonotype was seen many times. This chain links TRBV18 with TRBJ2-7; the D is unclear. Trimming took 2 bases from V and 1 from J, leaving 9 bases between them. The CDR3 totals 14 residues. The germline V gene encodes CDR1 KGHSH and CDR2 LQKENI. The CDR3 sequence: CASSPSSGSYEQYF. The CDR3 region has the DNA TGTGCCAGCTCACCATCCTCAGGTTCCTACGAGCAGTACTTC. Variable domain in full (rest from reference TRBV18 and TRBJ2-7): NAGVMQNPRHLVRRRGQEARLRCSPMKGHSHVYWYRQLPEEGLKFMVYLQKENIIDESGMPKERFSAEFPKEGPSILRIQQVVRGDSAAYFCASSPSSGSYEQYFGPGTRLTVT.

Ten or more counts support this clonotype. The rearrangement links TRBV5-1 to TRBJ1-6, with TRBD1 identical over 9 bases. From germline, CDR1 is SGHRS and CDR2 YFSETQ. This CDR3 spans 14 amino acids. Germline trimming cut 3 bases from V and 8 bases from J; bases unmatched to any gene: 3. Here the CDR3 reads CASSWDRVDSPLHF. The CDR3 coding sequence is TGCGCCAGCAGCTGGGACAGGGTTGATTCACCCCTCCACTTT.

At least ten counts were recorded for this clonotype. The chain recombines TRBV27 with TRBJ2-1; TRBD2 matches at 8 bases. The germline gives CDR1 MNHEY, CDR2 SMNVEV (reference sequence). The CDR3 sequence is 15 residues long. V trimming: 5 bases; J trimming: 6 bases; junction bases outside the gene matches: 9. The CDR3 reads CASSLPGLVSNEQFF. The DNA for the CDR3 is TGTGCCAGCAGTCTACCGGGACTAGTAAGCAATGAGCAGTTCTTC.

Many counts were recorded for this clonotype. V gene TRBV20-1 combines with J gene TRBJ1-1, with TRBD1 matching 7 bases. Trimming removed 5 bases from V and 7 bases from J; junction bases left unmatched: 7. CDR3 length equals 12 residues. From germline, CDR1 is DFQATT and CDR2 SNEGSKA (reference sequence). DNA of the CDR3: TGCAGTGCTTCCGACAGGGATGTTGAAGCTTTCTTT. As protein: CSASDRDVEAFF.